The rows below give T cell receptor beta chains drawn from one sample of a study of CD8 T cells in Susac syndrome. TCRdb recomputed calls from the immunoSEQ multiplex PCR reads with MiXCR, one row per CDR3 protein. The sample holds roughly 300,000 distinct CDR3 sequences, 70% to 90% seen once. The specimen sequenced was CD8+ T cells from PBMCs. The receptors here all came from a human donor with multiple sclerosis. Both conserved end residues are part of each CDR3. D genes are given only for firm matches. A row's size may be missing; if present it is once, few, many or a size class.

D	V	size	J	CDR3	DNA
.	TRBV6-5	.	TRBJ2-1	CASSYSLGGYNEQFF	TGTGCCAGCAGTTACAGTCTGGGCGGGTACAATGAGCAGTTCTTC
TRBD1	TRBV5-5	.	TRBJ1-2	CASSLSGTGVPRGNGYTF	TGTGCCAGCAGCTTGAGCGGGACAGGGGTACCAAGAGGGAATGGCTACACCTTC
.	TRBV27	.	TRBJ2-6	CASTVVGAGANVLIF	.
.	TRBV11-2	.	TRBJ1-1	CASSFSAQDFEAFF	TGTGCCAGCAGCTTTAGTGCACAGGATTTTGAAGCTTTCTTT
TRBD2	TRBV7-9	.	TRBJ2-5	CASSPRLAGPQETQYF	TGTGCCAGCAGCCCAAGACTAGCGGGACCCCAAGAGACCCAGTACTTC
.	TRBV28	.	TRBJ2-3	CASSFGPSTDTQYF	TGTGCCAGCAGTTTTGGACCTAGCACAGATACGCAGTATTTT
.	TRBV20-1	.	TRBJ1-5	CSAFNQPQHF	TGCAGTGCTTTTAATCAGCCCCAGCATTTT
.	TRBV15	.	TRBJ2-2	CATSPLGGKGTGELLF	TGTGCCACCAGCCCCCTCGGCGGGAAAGGAACCGGGGAGCTGCTTTTT
.	TRBV10-3	.	TRBJ2-5	CAISESSEETQYF	TGTGCCATCAGTGAGTCGTCGGAGGAGACCCAGTACTTC
.	TRBV9	few	TRBJ1-1	CASSSPAQGSQNTEAFF	TGTGCCAGCAGCTCCCCAGCGCAGGGGTCACAGAACACTGAAGCTTTCTTT
.	TRBV28	.	TRBJ1-1	CASSLSGTAFEAFF	TGTGCCAGCAGTTTATCTGGGACGGCCTTTGAAGCTTTCTTT
.	TRBV9	.	TRBJ2-1	CASSVAAGVYNEQFF	TGTGCCAGCAGCGTAGCAGCGGGTGTATACAATGAGCAGTTCTTC
.	TRBV27	few	TRBJ2-1	CASSLAASSYNEQFF	TGTGCCAGCAGTTTAGCGGCGAGCTCCTACAATGAGCAGTTCTTC
.	TRBV29-1	.	TRBJ1-2	CSVSEGGYGYTF	TGCAGCGTTTCCGAGGGAGGCTATGGCTACACCTTC
.	TRBV7-9	.	TRBJ1-1	CASSLTLVGGTEAFF	TGTGCCAGCAGCTTAACCCTGGTGGGAGGGACTGAAGCTTTCTTT
.	TRBV10-3	once	TRBJ1-1	CAISDPGRQRAFF	TGTGCCATCAGTGACCCGGGACGACAAAGGGCTTTCTTT
TRBD2	TRBV10-3	.	TRBJ2-1	CAISVSGRKNEQFF	TGTGCCATCAGTGTTAGCGGGAGAAAAAATGAGCAGTTCTTC
.	TRBV29-1	.	TRBJ2-1	CSVEGRGLRNSGYEQFF	TGCAGCGTTGAAGGCCGGGGCCTCCGTAATTCGGGCTATGAGCAGTTCTTC
.	TRBV7-9	.	TRBJ1-2	CASSFDRTKTNGHTF	TGTGCCAGCAGCTTCGACAGAACCAAGACGAATGGCCACACCTTC
.	TRBV7-3	.	TRBJ2-1	CASSLGGVGLGNEQFF	TGTGCCAGCAGCTTAGGCGGGGTAGGGTTAGGCAATGAGCAGTTCTTC
.	TRBV27	.	TRBJ1-1	CASSRGTAHTEAFF	TGTGCCAGCAGCCGAGGGACCGCCCACACTGAAGCTTTCTTT
TRBD2	TRBV11-2	.	TRBJ2-7	CAGSLDLGLAPAEQYF	TGTGCCGGCAGCTTAGATCTAGGACTAGCACCCGCCGAGCAGTACTTC
.	TRBV7-9	.	TRBJ2-1	CASSSKGPLYNEQFF	TGTGCCAGCAGCTCCAAGGGGCCCCTTTACAATGAGCAGTTCTTC
TRBD1	TRBV30	.	TRBJ1-6	CAWSRSWDRNSPLHF	TGTGCCTGGAGCCGGAGTTGGGACAGGAATTCACCCCTCCACTTT
TRBD1	TRBV9	.	TRBJ2-7	CASSVGDRVGEQYF	TGTGCCAGCAGCGTGGGAGACAGGGTAGGGGAGCAGTACTTC
.	TRBV27	few	TRBJ2-2	CASSLEKRTNTGELFF	TGTGCCAGCAGTCTTGAAAAGCGGACGAACACCGGGGAGCTGTTTTTT
TRBD2	TRBV12-3/TRBV12-4	.	TRBJ2-5	CASSFGRGRASTETQYF	TGTGCCAGCAGTTTTGGTCGCGGGAGGGCCAGTACAGAGACCCAGTACTTC
.	TRBV29-1	.	TRBJ2-7	CSVRGVIGRSYEQYF	TGCAGCGTCCGAGGGGTCATCGGCAGGTCCTACGAGCAGTACTTC
.	TRBV11-3	.	TRBJ2-1	CASSPEGHSSYNEQFF	TGTGCCAGCAGCCCAGAGGGCCATAGCTCCTACAATGAGCAGTTCTTC
.	TRBV28	.	TRBJ1-1	CASKGRLNTEAFF	TGTGCCAGCAAGGGACGGTTGAACACTGAAGCTTTCTTT
TRBD1	TRBV19	.	TRBJ2-1	CASSDRDRGKFYNEQFF	TGTGCCAGTAGTGACCGGGACAGGGGGAAATTTTACAATGAGCAGTTCTTC
.	TRBV28	.	TRBJ2-3	CASSSPQGVVTDTQYF	TGTGCCAGCAGTTCCCCCCAGGGAGTTGTCACAGATACGCAGTATTTT
TRBD1	TRBV2	.	TRBJ2-5	CASRGTGQETQYF	TGTGCCAGCAGGGGGACAGGTCAAGAGACCCAGTACTTC
.	TRBV27	.	TRBJ2-1	CASKLSLELYNEQFF	TGTGCCAGCAAACTGAGCCTAGAGTTATACAATGAGCAGTTCTTC
.	TRBV6-6	.	TRBJ2-7	CASSYTFSQREQYF	TGTGCCAGCAGTTATACTTTTTCTCAGCGGGAGCAGTACTTC
TRBD2	TRBV7-9	.	TRBJ2-7	CASSSRTSGSPYEQYF	TGTGCCAGCAGCTCCAGGACTAGCGGGAGTCCCTACGAGCAGTACTTC
TRBD2	TRBV27	.	TRBJ2-7	CASSFVVAGGFGEQYF	TGTGCCAGCAGTTTTGTGGTAGCGGGAGGGTTCGGCGAGCAGTACTTC
TRBD2	TRBV28	.	TRBJ2-1	CASSRLAGGGNEQFF	TGTGCCAGCAGTCGACTAGCGGGGGGAGGGAATGAGCAGTTCTTC
TRBD1	TRBV6-1	.	TRBJ2-7	CASTPSPGQGHEQYF	TGTGCCAGCACCCCATCTCCGGGACAGGGCCACGAGCAGTACTTC
.	TRBV30	.	TRBJ2-7	CAWSSPNHEQYF	TGTGCCTGGAGTTCGCCTAACCACGAGCAGTACTTC
TRBD2	TRBV19	.	TRBJ2-7	CASSPPTSGGSPYEQYF	TGTGCCAGTAGTCCTCCGACTAGCGGAGGGAGCCCTTACGAGCAGTACTTC
.	TRBV10-3	.	TRBJ2-7	CATHGASGDPYEQYF	TGTGCCACACACGGGGCAAGCGGCGACCCCTACGAGCAGTACTTC
.	TRBV2	.	TRBJ1-2	CASSEGPGLNYGYTF	TGTGCCAGCAGTGAGGGTCCAGGCCTTAACTATGGCTACACCTTC
TRBD1	TRBV28	.	TRBJ2-2	CASSPGQATNTGELFF	TGTGCCAGCAGTCCTGGACAGGCCACGAACACCGGGGAGCTGTTTTTT
.	TRBV7-9	.	TRBJ2-1	CASSSLAYEQFF	TGTGCCAGCAGTTCCCTAGCATACGAGCAGTTCTTC
.	TRBV29-1	.	TRBJ2-1	CSVEERGYNEQFF	TGCAGCGTTGAAGAAAGGGGTTACAATGAGCAGTTCTTC